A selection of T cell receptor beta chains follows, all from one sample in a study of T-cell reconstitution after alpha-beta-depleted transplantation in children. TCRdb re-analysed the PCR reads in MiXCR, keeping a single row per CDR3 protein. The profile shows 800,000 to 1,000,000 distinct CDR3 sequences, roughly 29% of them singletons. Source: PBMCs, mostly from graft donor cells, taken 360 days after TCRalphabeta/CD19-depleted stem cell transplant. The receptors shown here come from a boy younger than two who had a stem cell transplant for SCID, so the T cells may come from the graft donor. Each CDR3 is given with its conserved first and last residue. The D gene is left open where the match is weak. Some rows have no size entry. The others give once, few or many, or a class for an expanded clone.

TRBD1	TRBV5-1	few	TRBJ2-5	TGCGCCAGCAGCTTGGCTGGGACAGGGCCAGAGACCCAGTACTTC	CASSLAGTGPETQYF
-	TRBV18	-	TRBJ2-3	TGTGCCAGCTCACCAGCGGTCCGTGATACGCAGTATTTT	CASSPAVRDTQYF
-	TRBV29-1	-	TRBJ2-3	TGCAGCGTAGGGGCCCGATTCACAGATACGCAGTATTTT	CSVGARFTDTQYF
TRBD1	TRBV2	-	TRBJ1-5	TGTGCCAGCAGCAAAGACAGGGCTGTTTTCAATCAGCCCCAGCATTTT	CASSKDRAVFNQPQHF
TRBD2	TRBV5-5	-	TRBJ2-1	TGTGCCAGCAGGCCACTAGCGGGGGGGCACAATGAGCAGTTCTTC	CASRPLAGGHNEQFF
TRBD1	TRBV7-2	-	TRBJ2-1	TGTGCCAGCAGCTTAGTAGGGGGCGGACCGAGAAATGAGCAGTTCTTC	CASSLVGGGPRNEQFF
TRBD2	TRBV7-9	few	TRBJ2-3	TGTGCCAGCAGCTTATTGGGGCTAGCGGGAGATACGCAGTATTTT	CASSLLGLAGDTQYF
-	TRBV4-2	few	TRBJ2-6	TGTGCCAGCAGCCAAGATTGGGGGCCAGGGGCCAACGTCCTGACTTTC	CASSQDWGPGANVLTF
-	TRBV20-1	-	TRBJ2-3	TGCAGTGCCACCCGAGGCCGCGCACCACGCACAGATACGCAGTATTTT	CSATRGRAPRTDTQYF
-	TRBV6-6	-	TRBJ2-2	TGTGCCAGCACCCTCGACAGCACCGGGGAGCTGTTTTTT	CASTLDSTGELFF